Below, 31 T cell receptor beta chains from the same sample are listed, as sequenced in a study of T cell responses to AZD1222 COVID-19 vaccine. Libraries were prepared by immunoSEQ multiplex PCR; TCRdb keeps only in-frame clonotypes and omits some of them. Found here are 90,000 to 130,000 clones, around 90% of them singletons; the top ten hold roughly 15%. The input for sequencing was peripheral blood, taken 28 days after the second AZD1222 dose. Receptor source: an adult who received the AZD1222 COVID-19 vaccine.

The chain's CDR3 is CASGGPTPYEQYF. As DNA, the CDR3 is TGTGCCAGTGGGGGACCGACCCCCTACGAGCAGTACTTC. V is TRBV19 and J is TRBJ2-7; D is tentatively TRBD1 or TRBD2 (5 bases each). Germline values: CDR1 LNHDA, CDR2 SQIVND (reference sequence). This CDR3 spans 13 amino acids. Trimming shortened V by 8 bases and J by 2 bases, and 13 bases separated the two germline ends.

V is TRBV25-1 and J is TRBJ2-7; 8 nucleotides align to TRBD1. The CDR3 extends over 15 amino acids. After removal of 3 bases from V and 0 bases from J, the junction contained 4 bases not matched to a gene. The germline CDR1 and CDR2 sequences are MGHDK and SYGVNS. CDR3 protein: CASSDRDRSSYEQYF. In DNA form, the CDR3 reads TGTGCCAGCAGTGATCGGGACAGGAGCTCCTACGAGCAGTACTTC.

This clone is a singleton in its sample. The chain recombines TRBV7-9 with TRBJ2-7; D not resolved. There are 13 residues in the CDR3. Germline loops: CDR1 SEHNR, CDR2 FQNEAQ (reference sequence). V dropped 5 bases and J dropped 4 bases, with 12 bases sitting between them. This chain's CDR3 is CASSISEVYEQYF. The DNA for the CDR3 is TGTGCCAGCAGCATATCAGAGGTATACGAGCAGTACTTC.

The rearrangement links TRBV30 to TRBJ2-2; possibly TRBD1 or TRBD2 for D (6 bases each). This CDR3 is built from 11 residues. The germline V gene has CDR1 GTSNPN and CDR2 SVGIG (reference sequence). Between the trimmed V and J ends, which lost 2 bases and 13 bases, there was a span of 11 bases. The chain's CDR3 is CAWSPGGPLFF. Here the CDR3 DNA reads TGTGCCTGGAGTCCTGGGGGGCCGCTGTTTTTT.

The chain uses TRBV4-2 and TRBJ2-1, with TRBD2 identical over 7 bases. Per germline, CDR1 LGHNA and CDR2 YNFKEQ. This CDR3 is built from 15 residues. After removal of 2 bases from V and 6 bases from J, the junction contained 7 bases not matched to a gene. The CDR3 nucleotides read TGTGCCAGCAGCCAAAGGGCGGGAGTAGGCAATGAGCAGTTCTTC. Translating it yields CASSQRAGVGNEQFF.

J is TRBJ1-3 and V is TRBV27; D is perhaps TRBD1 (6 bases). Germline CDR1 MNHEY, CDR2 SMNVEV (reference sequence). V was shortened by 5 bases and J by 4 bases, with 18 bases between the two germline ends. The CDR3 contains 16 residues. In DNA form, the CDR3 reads TGTGCCAGCAGTCCACGGGGGGGGCATGGAGGAAACACCATATATTTT. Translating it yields CASSPRGGHGGNTIYF.

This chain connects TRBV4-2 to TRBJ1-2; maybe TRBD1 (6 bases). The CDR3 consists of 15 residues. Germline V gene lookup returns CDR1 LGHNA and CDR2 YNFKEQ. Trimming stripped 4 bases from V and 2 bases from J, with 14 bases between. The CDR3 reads CASSPSGTWNYGYTF. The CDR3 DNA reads TGTGCCAGCAGCCCTTCAGGGACATGGAACTATGGCTACACCTTC.

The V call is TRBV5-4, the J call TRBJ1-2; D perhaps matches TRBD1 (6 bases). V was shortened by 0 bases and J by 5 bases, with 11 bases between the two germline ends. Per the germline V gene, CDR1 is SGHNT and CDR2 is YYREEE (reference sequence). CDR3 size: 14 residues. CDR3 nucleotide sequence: TGTGCCAGCAGCTTGGAAGGACAGTCATATGGCTACACCTTC. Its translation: CASSLEGQSYGYTF.

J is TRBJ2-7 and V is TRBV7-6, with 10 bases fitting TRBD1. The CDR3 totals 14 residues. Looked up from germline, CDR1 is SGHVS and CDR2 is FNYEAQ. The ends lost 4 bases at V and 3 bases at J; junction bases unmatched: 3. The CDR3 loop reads CASSWTGGNYEQYF. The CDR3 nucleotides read TGTGCCAGCAGCTGGACAGGGGGAAACTACGAGCAGTACTTC.

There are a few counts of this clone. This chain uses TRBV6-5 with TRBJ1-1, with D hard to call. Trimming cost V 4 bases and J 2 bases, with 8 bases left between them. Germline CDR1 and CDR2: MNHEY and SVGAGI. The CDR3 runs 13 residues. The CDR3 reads CASSFRGNTEAFF. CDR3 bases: TGTGCCAGCAGTTTTCGAGGCAACACTGAAGCTTTCTTT.

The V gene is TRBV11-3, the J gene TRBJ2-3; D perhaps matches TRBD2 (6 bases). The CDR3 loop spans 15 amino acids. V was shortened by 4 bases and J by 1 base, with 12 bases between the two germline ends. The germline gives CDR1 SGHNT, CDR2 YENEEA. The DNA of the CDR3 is TGTGCCAGCAGCTATAGCGGCGGGGGCACAGATACGCAGTATTTT. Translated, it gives CASSYSGGGTDTQYF.

The CDR3 region is CASSRSSVQTDTQYF. The CDR3 nucleotides read TGCGCCAGCAGCAGATCTAGCGTTCAGACAGATACGCAGTATTTT. The chain has TRBV5-1 and TRBJ2-3; possible D gene TRBD2, 6 bases. V lost 4 bases to trimming and J lost 3 bases, with 15 bases between them. Per the germline V gene, CDR1 is SGHRS and CDR2 is YFSETQ. The CDR3 runs to 15 residues.

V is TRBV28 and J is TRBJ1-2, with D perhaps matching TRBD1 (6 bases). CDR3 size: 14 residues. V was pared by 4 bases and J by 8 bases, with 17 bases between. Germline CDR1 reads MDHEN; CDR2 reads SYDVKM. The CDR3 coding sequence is TGTGCCAGCAGTTCTGTGCAGGGGATTAGGGGCTACACCTTC. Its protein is CASSSVQGIRGYTF.

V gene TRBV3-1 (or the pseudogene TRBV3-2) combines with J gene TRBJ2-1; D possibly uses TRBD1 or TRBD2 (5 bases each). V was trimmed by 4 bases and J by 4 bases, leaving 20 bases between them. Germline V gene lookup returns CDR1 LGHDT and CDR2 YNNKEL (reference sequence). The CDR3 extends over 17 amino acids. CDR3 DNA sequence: TGTGCCAGCAGCCTCGATTCTTCCGGGACCCTATACAATGAGCAGTTCTTC. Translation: CASSLDSSGTLYNEQFF.

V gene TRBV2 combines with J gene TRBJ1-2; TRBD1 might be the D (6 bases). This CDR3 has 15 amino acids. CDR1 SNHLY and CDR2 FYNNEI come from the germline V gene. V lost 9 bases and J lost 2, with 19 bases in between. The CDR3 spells CASWGGGGWNYGYTF. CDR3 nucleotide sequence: TGTGCCAGTTGGGGAGGAGGGGGGTGGAACTATGGCTACACCTTC.

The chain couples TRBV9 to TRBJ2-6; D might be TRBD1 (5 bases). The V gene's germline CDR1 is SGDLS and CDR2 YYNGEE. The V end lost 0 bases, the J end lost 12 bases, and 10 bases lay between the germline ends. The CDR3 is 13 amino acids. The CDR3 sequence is CASSVEAGPVLTF. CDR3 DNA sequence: TGTGCCAGCAGCGTAGAAGCAGGGCCCGTCCTGACTTTC.

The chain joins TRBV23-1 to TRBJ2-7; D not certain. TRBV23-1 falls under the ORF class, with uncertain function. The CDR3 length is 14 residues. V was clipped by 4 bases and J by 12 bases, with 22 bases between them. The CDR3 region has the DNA TGCGCCAGCAGTCTTTATTTTTCGTGCGAGGATAGGTACTTC. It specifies CASSLYFSCEDRYF.

CDR3 in amino acids: CASSLGASGLGEQFF. The CDR3 DNA reads TGTGCCAGCAGCTTGGGAGCCTCCGGGCTAGGTGAGCAGTTCTTC. This sequence joins TRBV5-4 and TRBJ2-1; no clear D gene. This CDR3 is 15 amino acids long. The germline CDR1 and CDR2 sequences are SGHNT and YYREEE (reference sequence). V lost 0 bases to trimming and J lost 9 bases, with 16 bases between them.

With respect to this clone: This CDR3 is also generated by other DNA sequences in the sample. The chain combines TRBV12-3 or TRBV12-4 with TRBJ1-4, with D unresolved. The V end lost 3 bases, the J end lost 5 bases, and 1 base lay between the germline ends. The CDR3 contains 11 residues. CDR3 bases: TGTGCCAGCAGTTTGAATGAAAAACTGTTTTTT. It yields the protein CASSLNEKLFF.

The CDR3 nucleotides read TGTGCCAGCAGCTTAGGGCCTAAGCTCTATAATTCACCCCTCCACTTT. It specifies CASSLGPKLYNSPLHF. This chain connects TRBV7-2 to TRBJ1-6; D uncertain. The CDR3 runs 16 residues. V lost 1 base to trimming and J lost 3 bases, with 10 bases between them. Germline V gene data show CDR1 as SGHTA and CDR2 as FQGNSA.

This chain's CDR3 is CASSLAMGPYEQYF. CDR3 bases: TGTGCCAGCAGCTTAGCAATGGGGCCCTACGAGCAGTACTTC. The J gene is TRBJ2-7, the V gene TRBV7-2, with a possible D match to TRBD1 (5 bases). Germline V gives CDR1 SGHTA, CDR2 FQGNSA. This CDR3 is 14 amino acids long. V was clipped by 0 bases and J by 2 bases, with 8 bases between them. The variable domain in full, with the rest retrieved from reference TRBV7-2 and TRBJ2-7, is GAGVSQSPSNKVTEKGKDVELRCDPISGHTALYWYRQSLGQGLEFLIYFQGNSAPDKSGLPSDRFSAERTGGSVSTLTIQRTQQEDSAVYLCASSLAMGPYEQYFGPGTRLTVT.

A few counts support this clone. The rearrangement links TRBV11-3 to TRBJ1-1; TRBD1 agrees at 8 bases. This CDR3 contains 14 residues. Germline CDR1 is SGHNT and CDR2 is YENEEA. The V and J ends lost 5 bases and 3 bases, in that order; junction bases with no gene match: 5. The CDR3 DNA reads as TGTGCCAGCAGCCCCGACAGGGGACACACTGAAGCTTTCTTT. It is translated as CASSPDRGHTEAFF. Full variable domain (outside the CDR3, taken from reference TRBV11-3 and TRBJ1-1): EAGVVQSPRYKIIEKKQPVAFWCNPISGHNTLYWYLQNLGQGPELLIRYENEEAVDDSQLPKDRFSAERLKGVDSTLKIQPAELGDSAVYLCASSPDRGHTEAFFGQGTRLTVV.

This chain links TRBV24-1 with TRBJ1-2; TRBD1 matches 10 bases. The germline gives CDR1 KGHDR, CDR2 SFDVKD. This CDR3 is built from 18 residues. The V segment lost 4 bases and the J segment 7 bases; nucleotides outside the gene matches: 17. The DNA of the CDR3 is TGTGCCACCAGTGAGTCCCCGGGACAGGGGCTTTTTATTAGTGGCTACACCTTC. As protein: CATSESPGQGLFISGYTF.

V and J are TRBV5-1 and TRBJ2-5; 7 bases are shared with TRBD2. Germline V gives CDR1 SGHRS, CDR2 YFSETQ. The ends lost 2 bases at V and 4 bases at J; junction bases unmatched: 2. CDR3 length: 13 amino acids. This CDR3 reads CASSFLAGETQYF. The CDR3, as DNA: TGCGCCAGCAGCTTTTTAGCGGGAGAGACCCAGTACTTC.

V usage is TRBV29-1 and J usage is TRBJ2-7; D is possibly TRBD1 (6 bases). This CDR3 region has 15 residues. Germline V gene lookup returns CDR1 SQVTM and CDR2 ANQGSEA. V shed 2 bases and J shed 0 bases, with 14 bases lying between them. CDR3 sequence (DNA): TGCAGCGTTGAACTACCGGGACAAAGCTCCTACGAGCAGTACTTC. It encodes CSVELPGQSSYEQYF.

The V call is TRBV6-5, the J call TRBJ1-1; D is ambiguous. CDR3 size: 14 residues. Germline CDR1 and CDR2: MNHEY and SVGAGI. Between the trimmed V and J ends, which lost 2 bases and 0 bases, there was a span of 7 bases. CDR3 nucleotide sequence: TGTGCCAGCAGTTACCACACACTGAACACTGAAGCTTTCTTT. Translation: CASSYHTLNTEAFF.

CDR3 in amino acids: CASSQGQTNSPLHF. CDR3 sequence (DNA): TGCGCCAGCAGCCAAGGACAGACTAATTCACCCCTCCACTTT. J is TRBJ1-6 and V is TRBV5-1, with a weak D call TRBD1 (6 bases). Germline V gene sequence: CDR1 SGHRS, CDR2 YFSETQ. This CDR3 comprises 14 residues. V lost 4 bases and J lost 6, with 11 bases in between.

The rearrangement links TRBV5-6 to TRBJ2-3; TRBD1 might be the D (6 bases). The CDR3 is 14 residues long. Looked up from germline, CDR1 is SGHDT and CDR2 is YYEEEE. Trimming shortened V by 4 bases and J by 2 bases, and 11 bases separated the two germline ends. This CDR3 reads CASSPRQDTDTQYF. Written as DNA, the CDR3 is TGTGCCAGCAGCCCACGACAGGACACAGATACGCAGTATTTT.

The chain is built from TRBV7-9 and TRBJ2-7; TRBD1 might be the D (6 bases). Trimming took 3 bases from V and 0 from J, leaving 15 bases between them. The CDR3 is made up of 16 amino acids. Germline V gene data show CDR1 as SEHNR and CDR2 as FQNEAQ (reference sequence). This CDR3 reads CASSFPQGISSYEQYF. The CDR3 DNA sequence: TGTGCCAGCAGCTTCCCACAGGGAATAAGCTCCTACGAGCAGTACTTC.

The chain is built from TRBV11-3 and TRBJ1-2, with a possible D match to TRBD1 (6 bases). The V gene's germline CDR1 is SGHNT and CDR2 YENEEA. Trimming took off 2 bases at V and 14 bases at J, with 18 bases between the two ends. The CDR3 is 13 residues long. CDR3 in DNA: TGTGCCAGCAGCTTAAGGGGGTCGCTCGCGGGGACCTTC. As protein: CASSLRGSLAGTF.

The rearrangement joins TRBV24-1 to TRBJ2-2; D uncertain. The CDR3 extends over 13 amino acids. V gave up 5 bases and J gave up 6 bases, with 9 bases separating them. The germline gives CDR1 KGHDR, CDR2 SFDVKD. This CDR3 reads CATSARLAGELFF. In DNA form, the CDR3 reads TGTGCCACCAGTGCACGGCTGGCCGGGGAGCTGTTTTTT.